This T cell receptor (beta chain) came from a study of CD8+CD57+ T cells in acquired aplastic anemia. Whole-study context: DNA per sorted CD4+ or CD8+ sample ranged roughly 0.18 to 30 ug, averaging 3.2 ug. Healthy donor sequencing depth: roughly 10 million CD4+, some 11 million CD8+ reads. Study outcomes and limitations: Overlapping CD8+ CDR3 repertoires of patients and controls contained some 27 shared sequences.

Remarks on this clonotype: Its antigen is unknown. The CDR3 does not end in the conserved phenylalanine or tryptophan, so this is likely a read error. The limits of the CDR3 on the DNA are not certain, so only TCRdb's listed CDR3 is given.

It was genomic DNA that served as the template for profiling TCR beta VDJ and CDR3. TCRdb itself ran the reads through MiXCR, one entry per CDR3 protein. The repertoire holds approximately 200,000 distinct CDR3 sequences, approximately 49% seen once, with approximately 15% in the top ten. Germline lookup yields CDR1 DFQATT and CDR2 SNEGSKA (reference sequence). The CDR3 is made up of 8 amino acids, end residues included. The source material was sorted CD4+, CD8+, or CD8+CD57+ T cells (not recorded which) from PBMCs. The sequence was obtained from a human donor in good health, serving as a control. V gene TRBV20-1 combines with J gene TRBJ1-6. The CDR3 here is CSASSPLG.